This T cell receptor (beta chain) originates from a study of blood T cell repertoires in COVID-19. Study as a whole: Samples of COVID-19 (acute and convalescent) were obtained from the United States, Italy and Spain. The cDNA or gDNA used as material had been derived from T cells, B-cell-depleted T cells, or PBMCs.

Authors' data handling: Reference gene primer amplification gave nucleated cell count estimates. The data were produced by immunoSEQ multiplex PCR, yet TCRdb's version contains in-frame clones alone and is incomplete. That table gives V, J and clone size, and the DNA gave D and trimming. The table has about 80,000 clones, around 90% seen once. The junction had 2 bases not matched to a gene; V was cut back by 2 bases and J by 3 bases. CDR3 length: 15 residues. CDR1 is KGHDR and CDR2 is SFDVKD in the germline V gene. This clonotype was obtained from a man in his thirties or forties with acute or convalescent COVID-19. This sequence joins TRBV24-1 and TRBJ2-5; 10 bases agree with TRBD1. Sequenced input: peripheral blood. As DNA, the CDR3 is TGTGCCACCAGTGATTGGACAGGGGGTAAAGAGACCCAGTACTTC. This gives the protein CATSDWTGGKETQYF.